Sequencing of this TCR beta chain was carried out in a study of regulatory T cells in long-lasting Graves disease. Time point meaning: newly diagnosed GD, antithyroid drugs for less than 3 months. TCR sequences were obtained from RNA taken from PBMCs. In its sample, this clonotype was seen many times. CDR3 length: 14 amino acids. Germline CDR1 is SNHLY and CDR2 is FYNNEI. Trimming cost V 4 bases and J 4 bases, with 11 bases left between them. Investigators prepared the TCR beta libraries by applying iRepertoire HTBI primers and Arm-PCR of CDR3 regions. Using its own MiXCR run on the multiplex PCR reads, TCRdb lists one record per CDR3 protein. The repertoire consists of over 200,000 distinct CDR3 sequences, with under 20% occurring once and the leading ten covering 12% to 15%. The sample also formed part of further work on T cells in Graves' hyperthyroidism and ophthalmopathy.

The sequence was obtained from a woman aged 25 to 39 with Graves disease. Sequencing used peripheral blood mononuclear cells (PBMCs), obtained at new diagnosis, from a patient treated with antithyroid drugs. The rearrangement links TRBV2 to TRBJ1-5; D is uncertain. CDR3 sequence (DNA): TGTGCCAGCAGTGCCGGGCCAAGAAATCAGCCCCAGCATTTT. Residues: CASSAGPRNQPQHF.